A selection of T cell receptor beta chains follows, all from one sample in a study of blood T cell repertoires in COVID-19. Assay used: immunoSEQ multiplex PCR; TCRdb lists only in-frame clones, some missing. The top ten hold roughly 14% of the sample, which has approximately 59,000 clones, roughly 77% seen once. Sequencing input: peripheral blood. These receptors all stem from a man older than 75 with acute or convalescent COVID-19. Both conserved end residues are part of each CDR3. The D gene is left open where the match is weak. Clone size appears in some rows only: once, few, many, or a class for an expanded clone.

CDR3aa	CDR3nt	j_gene	d_gene	abundance	v_gene
CASSQTSGMIYGYTF	TGTGCCAGTAGTCAAACCTCCGGGATGATATATGGCTACACCTTC	TRBJ1-2	NA	NA	TRBV19
CASRKLAGSYNEQFF	TGTGCCAGCAGGAAACTAGCGGGGTCATACAATGAGCAGTTCTTC	TRBJ2-1	TRBD2	NA	TRBV2
CASHTTRGYGYTF	TGTGCCAGTCACACCACCCGGGGCTATGGCTACACCTTC	TRBJ1-2	NA	NA	TRBV11-2
CASSYLTGVNEQFF	TGTGCCAGCAGTTATCTGACAGGGGTAAATGAGCAGTTCTTC	TRBJ2-1	TRBD1	NA	TRBV28
CASSKGARETQYF	TGTGCCAGTAGTAAGGGGGCGCGGGAGACCCAGTACTTC	TRBJ2-5	TRBD1	NA	TRBV19
CASSLAEQGFAGNTIYF	TGCGCCAGCAGCTTGGCTGAACAGGGGTTCGCTGGAAACACCATATATTTT	TRBJ1-3	TRBD1	NA	TRBV5-1
CASSVYLDRAGGYTF	TGTGCCAGCAGCGTCTACCTGGACAGGGCCGGCGGCTACACCTTC	TRBJ1-2	TRBD1	NA	TRBV9
CASSIGANNEQFF	TGTGCCAGTAGTATAGGGGCCAACAATGAGCAGTTCTTC	TRBJ2-1	NA	NA	TRBV19
CASSQAVSNQPQHF	TGTGCCAGCAGCCAAGCCGTTAGCAATCAGCCCCAGCATTTT	TRBJ1-5	NA	NA	TRBV3-1/TRBV3-2
CASSLEGLAGGLNEQFF	TGTGCCAGCAGTCTAGAGGGGCTAGCGGGGGGGCTCAATGAGCAGTTCTTC	TRBJ2-1	TRBD2	NA	TRBV2
CASSKTANTEAFF	TGTGCCAGCAGCAAAACAGCGAACACTGAAGCTTTCTTT	TRBJ1-1	NA	few	TRBV12-3/TRBV12-4
CASSLQGGLDTQYF	TGTGCCAGCAGCTTACAAGGGGGATTAGATACGCAGTATTTT	TRBJ2-3	NA	NA	TRBV5-6
CASSLGGDEKLFF	TGTGCCAGCAGTTTAGGGGGGGATGAAAAACTGTTTTTT	TRBJ1-4	NA	few	TRBV12-3/TRBV12-4
CASTRLAGSSYNEQFF	TGTGCCAGCACAAGACTAGCGGGTAGCTCCTACAATGAGCAGTTCTTC	TRBJ2-1	TRBD2	NA	TRBV6-6
CASSYVPGGYTF	TGTGCCAGCAGTTACGTTCCCGGTGGCTACACCTTC	TRBJ1-2	NA	NA	TRBV6-2/TRBV6-3
CASSFPRGLGGYTF	TGTGCCAGCAGTTTCCCCCGGGGTCTCGGGGGCTACACCTTC	TRBJ1-2	NA	NA	TRBV28
CASSLGSRNNEQFF	TGTGCCAGCAGCTTAGGTTCTAGAAACAATGAGCAGTTCTTC	TRBJ2-1	NA	NA	TRBV7-8